This T cell receptor (beta chain) was observed in a study of shared clonotypes between healthy human individuals (dated by TCRdb to 2018 to 2020). Broadly, across the study: A couple of women and a few men aged 18 to 49 years were included in the cohort. For each donor, CD4 naive and CD4 memory were each given three plates, CD8 naive was given two plates, and CD8 memory was given one plate. The study deeply sequenced blood TCR repertoires of five healthy adults to estimate repertoire size and the extent of clonotype sharing between individuals. Different laboratories and diverse techniques were used to prepare libraries and sequence TCR repertoires, to increase sequencing depth and limit assay-specific biases. Each donor's leukapheresis produced roughly between roughly 0.85 and 10 billion PBMCs. The paper as a whole reports these results and caveats: Naive subsets generally had larger estimated clonotype richness than memory subsets. Pairwise subsampling led to the expectation that sequencing depth would affect the degree of clonotype sharing among donors. The small number of donors limited the genetic and exposure-history diversity represented. Clonotypes shared by all four sorted-subset donors showed higher generation probabilities than non-shared clonotypes. Incomplete sequencing was indicated by rarefaction of sorted-subset datasets, despite the large sequencing depth. Only blood was sampled, and tissue TCR repertoires likely differ from those in blood. Sharing across a few donors was observed for around 5% of naive CD4, less than 4% of naive CD8, over 2% of memory CD4, and around 0.44% of memory CD8 clonotypes.

CD8 naive samples were obtained by positive selection for CCR7 among CD45RO-negative cells, yielding a CD45RA+CCR7+ population from which TemRA cells were excluded. Donors were healthy HIV-negative adults with no recently reported acute infections or vaccinations. Every donor was a Caucasian adult living in Nashville, Tennessee, USA. Blood was obtained by leukapheresis, after which PBMCs were separated by Ficoll-Histopaque density gradient centrifugation and cryopreserved in liquid nitrogen vapor phase. Analytical flow cytometry was used to check the purity and quantity of each magnetically sorted T cell population. Each sorted fraction had its genomic DNA isolated and then quantified by UV absorbance on a Nanodrop 2000c. About this clone itself: Its specific antigen is unknown. Base qualities are missing; no much larger clone stands one base away.

Using the deep immunoSEQ assay, TCR CDR3 regions were amplified from genomic DNA by multiplex PCR. Extracted genomic DNA from each cell subset was distributed evenly across all wells of several immunoSEQ 96-well plates, and each plate was treated as a replicate. For sorted subsets, approximately 190 ng of genomic DNA, equivalent to 30,000 or so T cell genomes, went into each replicate PCR. The purified libraries were quantified using a Qubit 3.0 fluorometer, sized with a Bioanalyzer 2100, and then quantified again using the KAPA Library Quantification kit. Every immunoSEQ 96-well plate was sequenced on a separate single-read 150-cycle Illumina NextSeq 550 flow cell. In the source study's methods: Because the immunoSEQ output held only junctional sequences and lacked quality scores, the filtering could not match the filtering applied to full-length reads. Sequences were annotated with PyIR, a Python wrapper for IgBLAST v1.9, and V/J genes and CDR3 were assigned using IMGT germline references. Reads were removed for weak V/J assignments (E-value above 1e-6), missing CDR3, stop codons, out-of-frame junctions, or ambiguous translated residues. A V3J clonotype was defined by an identical inferred V gene, J gene, and CDR3 amino acid sequence. Percentage overlap between repertoires was computed as shared unique clonotypes divided by the size of the smaller repertoire. Richness of each repertoire was evaluated using RTK rarefaction, the Chao1 estimator, and Recon v2.1 estimates of unobserved clonotypes. Generation probabilities were computed with OLGA for all TCRbeta clonotypes obtained by the gDNA method from a handful of donors. Here the immuneACCESS table is served through TCRdb, limited to in-frame sequences with V and J called. Missing clones are a known gap in these copies; in checked studies unresolved V genes cover under half, and the rest lacks a known reason. That table gives V, J and clone size, and the DNA gave D and trimming. The sample table lists some 2,100,000 clones, 90% to 95% of them with a count of one. Over 1.5% of the sample belongs to the ten largest clones.

CDR1 and CDR2 (MNHEY, SMNVEV) derive from the germline V gene (reference sequence). V has 5 bases trimmed and J has 5 bases trimmed; junction bases matching no gene number 4. Spanning cysteine to phenylalanine, the CDR3 consists of 14 amino acids. Only the CDR3 part of the read is kept: 42 bases, read in frame from the first base. This sequence originates from a man aged 18 to 30 in good health. Some clones in this sample may be carry-over from other donors' samples. The receptor chain draws on TRBV27 and TRBJ2-7, and 12 bases in between align with TRBD2. Sequenced sample: naive CD8+ T cells from PBMCs. The cell subset or site label, as the study defines it: CD45RA+CCR7+. The bases are TGTGCCAGCAGTCACAGACTAGCGGGAGACGAGCAGTACTTC. The encoded protein is CASSHRLAGDEQYF.